Presented here are 17 T cell receptor beta chains from one specimen sequenced in a study of shared T cell receptors in the human thymus. The table came from immunoSEQ multiplex PCR; TCRdb's copy has only in-frame clones and leaves some out. The sample yields 700,000 or so clones, approximately 83% seen once. These sequences were also reported in another study, on human thymus T cells.

Specimen: thymocytes. The receptor set was obtained from a girl less than two years old with a congenital heart defect.

The chain recombines TRBV7-2 with TRBJ1-2; tentative D call: TRBD1 (5 bases). The CDR3 covers 15 residues. Germline CDR1 is SGHTA and CDR2 is FQGNSA. V was shortened by 4 bases and J by 4 bases, with 16 bases between the two germline ends. The CDR3 reads CASSSLVDRAYGYTF. DNA of the CDR3: TGTGCCAGCAGCTCCCTTGTCGACAGAGCCTATGGCTACACCTTC.

V is TRBV7-9 and J is TRBJ1-2; TRBD1 is a possible D gene (6 bases). The CDR3 spans 15 residues. The germline CDR1 and CDR2 sequences are SEHNR and FQNEAQ (reference sequence). Trimming shortened V by 5 bases and J by 8 bases, and 21 bases separated the two germline ends. Here the CDR3 reads CASSPKNRAASGYTF. The CDR3 nucleotides read TGTGCCAGCAGCCCCAAAAACAGGGCGGCGAGCGGCTACACCTTC.

The genes are TRBV27 and TRBJ1-2, with TRBD1 as a possible D gene (5 bases). The ends were cut back, 6 bases at V and 4 bases at J, with 12 bases in the middle. From germline, CDR1 is MNHEY and CDR2 SMNVEV (reference sequence). This CDR3 region has 13 residues. The CDR3 coding sequence is TGTGCCAGCAGACAGGCGGAGTTCTATGGCTACACCTTC. It yields the protein CASRQAEFYGYTF.

The chain recombines TRBV11-2 with TRBJ2-5; 7 nucleotides agree with TRBD1. Germline V gene sequence: CDR1 SGHAT, CDR2 FQNNGV. This CDR3 region has 16 residues. The V gene end was trimmed by 3 bases and the J gene end by 4 bases; junction bases not matched to a gene: 11. In nucleotides, the CDR3 is TGTGCCAGCAGCTTCCGAGGGGGCCCCGTCCCAGAGACCCAGTACTTC. Its protein is CASSFRGGPVPETQYF.

This clone appeared once. The chain has TRBV4-3 and TRBJ2-1; TRBD1 matches at 9 bases. The CDR3 has 17 amino acids. CDR1 and CDR2 from the germline V gene are LGHNA and YSLEER. Trimming cost V 2 bases and J 5 bases; bases outside gene matches: 10. The CDR3, as DNA: TGCGCCAGCAGCCAATCTATCGGGACAGGGCTAAACAATGAGCAGTTCTTC. Translating it yields CASSQSIGTGLNNEQFF.

The chain combines TRBV15 with TRBJ1-5, with 7 bases matching TRBD1. The germline gives CDR1 LNHNV, CDR2 YYDKDF (reference sequence). This CDR3 has 15 residues. J gave up 5 bases and V 6 bases, and 10 bases lay outside the gene matches. In DNA, the CDR3 is TGTGCCACCAGTAGCACTGCACAGGGGCATCAGCCCCAGCATTTT. Translated, it gives CATSSTAQGHQPQHF. Drawing the rest from reference TRBV15 and TRBJ1-5, the complete variable domain is DAMVIQNPRYQVTQFGKPVTLSCSQTLNHNVMYWYQQKSSQAPKLLFHYYDKDFNNEADTPDNFQSRRPNTSFCFLDIRSPGLGDTAMYLCATSSTAQGHQPQHFGDGTRLSIL.

The chain uses TRBV28 and TRBJ1-2; D may be TRBD1 (5 bases). The CDR3 is made up of 14 amino acids. Trimming shortened V by 10 bases and J by 0 bases, and 15 bases separated the two germline ends. Germline V lookup: CDR1 MDHEN, CDR2 SYDVKM. CDR3 bases: TGTGCCACCCAGGGATCGGTGACTAACTATGGCTACACCTTC. Translated: CATQGSVTNYGYTF.

The V and J genes are TRBV10-3 and TRBJ2-4, with TRBD2 matching over 7 bases. The trim removed 5 bases at V and 8 bases at J, leaving 6 bases unmatched. This CDR3 is built from 13 residues. CDR1 is ENHRY and CDR2 is SYGVKD in the germline V gene. The CDR3 loop reads CAISPGLGDIQYF. CDR3 bases: TGTGCCATCAGTCCTGGACTAGGCGACATTCAGTACTTC.

About this clone itself: The final CDR3 position lacks the conserved phenylalanine or tryptophan, pointing to a likely read error. No DNA is shown, since the ends of the CDR3 on it are uncertain; the CDR3 is the one TCRdb lists. The rearrangement uses TRBV6-5 and TRBJ1-2; TRBD1 is the table's D call and was not checked against the DNA. The CDR3 comprises 15 residues, both ends counted. The germline V gene encodes CDR1 MNHEY and CDR2 SVGAGI. The CDR3 sequence: CASSYSPGNFPPQLT.

The chain recombines TRBV27 with TRBJ2-7, with D hard to call. Germline-derived CDR1 and CDR2 are MNHEY and SMNVEV (reference sequence). The CDR3 contains 18 residues. Trimming took 3 bases from V and 0 from J, leaving 21 bases between them. CDR3 DNA: TGTGCCAGCAGTTTCCTAGTGGTCGGAGACCGCTTCTCCTACGAGCAGTACTTC. Encoded protein: CASSFLVVGDRFSYEQYF.

The V gene is TRBV27, the J gene TRBJ2-2; tentatively, D is TRBD1 (5 bases). Trimming shortened V by 4 bases and J by 4 bases, and 22 bases separated the two germline ends. There are 18 residues in the CDR3. Germline CDR1 and CDR2: MNHEY and SMNVEV (reference sequence). CDR3 sequence: CASSSLTRRQGATGELFF. The CDR3 nucleotides are TGTGCCAGCAGTTCCCTCACCCGACGTCAGGGTGCCACCGGGGAGCTGTTTTTT.

V and J are TRBV10-3 and TRBJ1-1, with a weak D call TRBD1 (5 bases). Trimming stripped 4 bases from V and 8 bases from J, with 29 bases between. The CDR3 has 18 amino acids. The germline gives CDR1 ENHRY, CDR2 SYGVKD. The CDR3 coding sequence is TGTGCCATCAGTGGCTCGGCGGACACCAAATCCCCCACGGAAGAAGCTTTCTTT. Protein sequence: CAISGSADTKSPTEEAFF.

In its sample, this clone was seen a few times. The chain is built from TRBV5-4 and TRBJ1-2; D perhaps matches TRBD1 (6 bases). Germline CDR1 SGHNT, CDR2 YYREEE (reference sequence). CDR3 length equals 18 residues. The V end lost 0 bases, the J end lost 5 bases, and 23 bases lay between the germline ends. The CDR3 region is CASSLARGDGWSLYGYTF. Here the CDR3 DNA reads TGTGCCAGCAGCTTGGCCAGGGGAGACGGGTGGTCCTTATATGGCTACACCTTC. Full variable domain (missing parts from reference TRBV5-4 and TRBJ1-2): ETGVTQSPTHLIKTRGQQVTLRCSSQSGHNTVSWYQQALGQGPQFIFQYYREEENGRGNFPPRFSGLQFPNYSSELNVNALELDDSALYLCASSLARGDGWSLYGYTFGSGTRLTVV.

This chain connects TRBV6-6 to TRBJ2-5, with 8 positions matching TRBD2. The CDR3 length is 13 residues. Germline CDR1 is MNHNY and CDR2 is SVGAGI (reference sequence). V was pared by 6 bases and J by 2 bases, with 2 bases of the junction left unmatched. The CDR3 DNA reads as TGTGCCAGCAGACGGGGGGGGCAAGAGACCCAGTACTTC. It specifies CASRRGGQETQYF.

The chain combines TRBV7-4 with TRBJ2-5, with D perhaps matching TRBD1 (6 bases). The CDR3 is made up of 15 amino acids. Germline V lookup: CDR1 SGHVT, CDR2 SQSDAQ. The V gene lost 6 bases and the J gene lost 4 bases, with 18 bases spanning the gap. This CDR3 is CASSLVHRASETQYF. As DNA, the CDR3 is TGTGCCAGCAGTTTGGTCCACAGGGCCTCAGAGACCCAGTACTTC. Full variable domain (rest looked up from reference TRBV7-4 and TRBJ2-5): GAGVSQSPRYKVAKRGRDVALRCDSISGHVTLYWYRQTLGQGSEVLTYSQSDAQRDKSGRPSGRFSAERPERSVSTLKIQRTEQGDSAVYLCASSLVHRASETQYFGPGTRLLVL.

This clone was seen just once. The chain combines TRBV6-1 with TRBJ1-6; D is perhaps TRBD1 (6 bases). Germline values: CDR1 MNHNS, CDR2 SASEGT. V lost 1 base to trimming and J lost 7 bases, with 17 bases between them. This CDR3 region has 17 residues. For the CDR3, the DNA is TGTGCCAGCAGTGAAGGGGGGCCTTACAGGATCAATTCACCCCTCCACTTT. It translates to CASSEGGPYRINSPLHF.

The genes are TRBV4-1 and TRBJ1-5, with D hard to call. From germline, CDR1 is MGHRA and CDR2 YSYEKL. Trimming cost V 4 bases and J 1 base, with 8 bases left between them. CDR3 length: 14 residues. The CDR3 loop reads CASSRVWSNQPQHF. CDR3 DNA: TGCGCCAGCAGCCGAGTATGGAGCAATCAGCCCCAGCATTTT.